The clone carrying this TCR beta chain has ten or more counts. The antigen is not known. These data come from a study of early T cells in non-severe SARS-CoV-2 infection. Study-wide context: Alpha and beta chains were unpaired, from unsorted whole-blood bulk RNA.

Study-level points and caveats: In VDJdb matching, anti-spike CD8 responses were favored while private and CD4 specificities went missing.

V shed 4 bases and J shed 4 bases, with 16 bases lying between them. Germline-derived CDR1 and CDR2 are DFQATT and SNEGSKA (reference sequence). This CDR3 is built from 14 residues. As part of library construction, unique molecular identifiers were attached to individual cDNA molecules. Via MiXCR, TCRdb re-called the 5' RACE reads, giving one row per CDR3 protein. The data show fewer than 85,000 distinct CDR3 sequences, approximately 12% seen once. The rearrangement joins TRBV20-1 to TRBJ1-1; D possibly corresponds to TRBD1 (6 bases). The TCR was taken from an adult who was a healthcare worker with PCR-confirmed SARS-CoV-2 infection or an uninfected control (not recorded which). Sample: whole blood. Here the CDR3 DNA reads TGCAGTGCTAAAAAACAGGGTGGAGGCACTGAAGCTTTCTTT. Its protein is CSAKKQGGGTEAFF.